These 14 T cell receptor beta chains were sequenced from one sample in a study of radiotherapy plus CTLA-4 blockade in lung cancer. Assay used: immunoSEQ multiplex PCR; TCRdb lists only in-frame clones, some missing. Of roughly 73,000 clones in the sample, 87% were seen once. The sample was peripheral blood, taken from a patient treated with radiotherapy plus ipilimumab. These receptors all stem from a human donor with non-small cell lung cancer that progressed on radiotherapy plus ipilimumab.

The chain carries TRBV30 and TRBJ2-1, with D unresolved. CDR3 length: 11 amino acids. Trimming removed 0 bases from V and 7 bases from J, with 4 bases in between. The V gene's germline CDR1 is GTSNPN and CDR2 SVGIG (reference sequence). The CDR3 DNA sequence: TGTGCCTGGAGTGTGTGGAATGAGCAGTTCTTC. Translation: CAWSVWNEQFF.

V gene TRBV7-9 combines with J gene TRBJ1-1; no firm D call. V lost 1 base to trimming and J lost 5 bases, with 8 bases between them. The CDR3 runs to 13 residues. CDR1 is SEHNR and CDR2 is FQNEAQ in the germline V gene (reference sequence). The CDR3 reads CASSLDGGTEAFF. In DNA, the CDR3 is TGTGCCAGCAGCTTAGATGGCGGAACTGAAGCTTTCTTT.

V gene TRBV6-5 combines with J gene TRBJ2-3; D is possibly TRBD1 or TRBD2 (5 bases each). V was pared by 5 bases and J by 6 bases, with 18 bases between. Germline CDR1 and CDR2: MNHEY and SVGAGI. The CDR3 runs to 15 residues. The CDR3 loop is CASSQGPRRGDTQYF. The CDR3 DNA follows: TGTGCCAGCAGTCAGGGACCCAGGAGAGGGGATACGCAGTATTTT.

This clone was observed once. This chain connects TRBV28 to TRBJ2-5; a possible D gene is TRBD1 (6 bases). The V end was cut by 7 bases, the J end by 2 bases, with 14 bases between. Germline loops: CDR1 MDHEN, CDR2 SYDVKM. The CDR3 consists of 14 residues. The CDR3 loop is CASTTDRTQETQYF. CDR3 DNA: TGTGCCAGCACCACCGACAGGACTCAAGAGACCCAGTACTTC.

The V gene is TRBV9, the J gene TRBJ2-1; 10 nucleotides line up with TRBD2. From germline, CDR1 is SGDLS and CDR2 YYNGEE. CDR3 length equals 16 residues. Trimming took 0 bases from V and 9 from J; bases not matched to a gene: 9. CDR3 amino acids: CASSVGVAGGFGEQFF. CDR3 DNA: TGTGCCAGCAGCGTAGGCGTAGCGGGAGGTTTCGGTGAGCAGTTCTTC.

The chain uses TRBV2 and TRBJ2-3; D unresolved. With 4 bases removed from V and 5 bases from J, the gap between germline ends came to 4 bases. Per the germline V gene, CDR1 is SNHLY and CDR2 is FYNNEI. The CDR3 loop spans 11 amino acids. CDR3 in amino acids: CASSVIDTQYF. The CDR3, as DNA: TGTGCCAGCAGTGTCATAGATACGCAGTATTTT. The variable domain in full, with the rest retrieved from reference TRBV2 and TRBJ2-3, is EPEVTQTPSHQVTQMGQEVILRCVPISNHLYFYWYRQILGQKVEFLVSFYNNEISEKSEIFDDQFSVERPDGSNFTLKIRSTKLEDSAMYFCASSVIDTQYFGPGTRLTVL.

V is TRBV19 and J is TRBJ1-5; D call uncertain. V lost 2 bases, J lost 0 bases, and 8 bases lay in between. This CDR3 is 15 amino acids long. Germline V lookup: CDR1 LNHDA, CDR2 SQIVND (reference sequence). Here the CDR3 reads CASSINGISNQPQHF. In DNA, the CDR3 is TGTGCCAGTAGTATAAACGGTATTAGCAATCAGCCCCAGCATTTT.

This sequence joins TRBV29-1 and TRBJ2-1, with 14 bases matching TRBD2. Germline CDR1 reads SQVTM; CDR2 reads ANQGSEA. The J segment lost 3 bases and the V segment lost 2 bases, leaving 15 bases of the junction unmatched. There are 20 residues in the CDR3. CDR3 region: CSVEPQTQGLAGVYYNEQFF. The CDR3 bases are TGCAGCGTTGAACCCCAAACCCAGGGACTAGCGGGAGTATACTACAATGAGCAGTTCTTC.

The V call is TRBV7-9, the J call TRBJ2-1; possibly TRBD1 for D (5 bases). Germline lookup yields CDR1 SEHNR and CDR2 FQNEAQ (reference sequence). Deletions cut 5 bases from V and 0 bases from J, with 17 bases between. The CDR3 is made up of 17 amino acids. The CDR3 loop is CASSRYQGNPSYNEQFF. CDR3 coding DNA: TGTGCCAGCAGCCGTTACCAGGGAAATCCCTCCTACAATGAGCAGTTCTTC.

The chain joins TRBV27 to TRBJ2-7; 13 nucleotides match TRBD2. Germline V gene lookup returns CDR1 MNHEY and CDR2 SMNVEV (reference sequence). The CDR3 has 14 amino acids. V dropped 1 base and J dropped 12; count of bases not matched to a gene: 6. The CDR3 protein is CASSLYPTSGRPYV. The CDR3 DNA reads TGTGCCAGCAGTTTATACCCGACTAGCGGGAGGCCGTACGTC.

The genes are TRBV4-2 and TRBJ2-5; 13 bases agree with TRBD2. The DNA end is a closer match to TRBJ2-7, so the J assignment may be wrong. CDR3 length: 16 residues. The germline CDR1 and CDR2 sequences are LGHNA and YNFKEQ. The CDR3 loop is CASSQDQLAGGHEQYF. Here the CDR3 DNA reads TGTGCCAGCAGCCAAGACCAACTAGCGGGAGGGCACGAGCAGTACTTC.

V and J are TRBV11-2 and TRBJ2-1; D gene ambiguous. Trimming cost V 2 bases and J 10 bases, with 9 bases left between them. Per germline, CDR1 SGHAT and CDR2 FQNNGV. The CDR3 is made up of 12 amino acids. In nucleotides, the CDR3 is TGTGCCAGCAGCTTATACCGTGGGGAGCAGTTCTTC. Translation: CASSLYRGEQFF.

In DNA, the CDR3 is TGCGCCAGCAGCTTGGGGTCGGGGAGTGGAAACACCATATATTTT. This gives the protein CASSLGSGSGNTIYF. The chain employs TRBV5-1 and TRBJ1-3; D gene ambiguous. The V gene's germline CDR1 is SGHRS and CDR2 YFSETQ. V lost 0 bases to trimming and J lost 3 bases, with 10 bases between them. CDR3 length: 15 amino acids.

The chain couples TRBV4-1 to TRBJ2-7; a weak D match, TRBD2 (5 bases). V lost 1 base, J lost 3 bases, and 10 bases lay in between. The V gene's germline CDR1 is MGHRA and CDR2 YSYEKL. This CDR3 contains 14 residues. As DNA, the CDR3 is TGCGCCAGCAGCCAAGGACGGGGATTCTACGAGCAGTACTTC. Translating gives CASSQGRGFYEQYF.